This note documents a single T cell receptor (beta chain) sequence. Its target is unknown. Germline CDR1 reads GTSNPN; CDR2 reads SVGIG (reference sequence). The V end lost 4 bases, the J end lost 15 bases, and 16 bases lay between the germline ends. The CDR3 covers 11 residues. The sample comes from a study of beta chain features in type 1 diabetes. On the study more broadly: The patient and healthy donor groups were comparable for age, gender and cell yields.

Expressed TCRB transcripts were sequenced after all isolated RNA was converted to cDNA. A few million reads were obtained on average from naive, central memory and regulatory T cell samples. Profiled with immunoSEQ multiplex PCR; TCRdb holds only in-frame clones, not every one. The sample has about 170,000 clones, roughly 7.1% seen once. Study-wide points: Patients with Type 1 diabetes showed moderately but significantly shorter TCRB CDR3s in all four CD4+ subsets. Patients with type 1 diabetes carried fewer insertions and had more deletions at their VDJ junctions.

The genes are TRBV30 and TRBJ2-1; D not certain. The source of this sequence is a woman in her 40s with type 1 diabetes. The specimen was central memory CD4+ T cells from blood. The CDR3, as DNA: TGTGCCTGGACTAGGAAATTGGTAGGGTTCTTC. Encoded protein: CAWTRKLVGFF.